Given below is one T cell receptor beta chain in context. This record comes from a study of blood T cell repertoires in COVID-19. Study-wide background: COVID-19 samples from acute and convalescent phases originated in the United States, Italy and Spain.

CDR3 length: 15 amino acids. The germline gives CDR1 SGHRS, CDR2 YFSETQ. Losses at the gene ends were 4 bases for V and 3 bases for J; bases not matched to a gene: 4. Generated by immunoSEQ multiplex PCR, the TCRdb table keeps only in-frame clones and is missing some. In the table there are over 30,000 clones, approximately 84% of which are singletons. This sequence originates from a man at least 80 years old with active or convalescent COVID-19. Sequences were obtained from peripheral blood. This chain joins TRBV5-1 and TRBJ2-3, with 11 nucleotides matching TRBD2. The CDR3 region is CASSVSGGATDTQYF. CDR3 coding DNA: TGCGCCAGCAGCGTTAGCGGGGGGGCAACAGATACGCAGTATTTT. The complete variable domain, with remaining parts taken from reference TRBV5-1 and TRBJ2-3, reads KAGVTQTPRYLIKTRGQQVTLSCSPISGHRSVSWYQQTPGQGLQFLFEYFSETQRNKGNFPGRFSGRQFSNSRSEMNVSTLELGDSALYLCASSVSGGATDTQYFGPGTRLTVL.